The present entry profiles one TCR beta chain with its context. Its antigen is currently unknown. The data were taken from a study of chemoradiotherapy in HPV16-positive cancers. Turning to the study itself: Two HPV16-positive patients' cells yielded candidate HPV-specific clones and common motifs. The study's findings and limits: During treatment, candidate HPV-specific clones and E7-related motifs expanded in tumor. The functional HPV-specific definition rests on just a couple of HPV16-positive patients.

Over chemoradiotherapy, repertoires were sampled more than once. Data came from immunoSEQ multiplex PCR; TCRdb stores just in-frame clones and leaves some out. This repertoire shows some 19,000 clones, around 87% found once; its top ten account for about 2.3%. The CDR3 is 14 residues long. The V segment lost 7 bases and the J segment 6 bases; nucleotides outside the gene matches: 8. Germline CDR1 SQVTM, CDR2 ANQGSEA. The chain carries TRBV29-1 and TRBJ2-1; 11 bases align to TRBD2. The sequenced sample was blood, obtained from a patient who underwent chemoradiotherapy. The source is a human donor with HPV-associated anogenital cancer. The CDR3 nucleotides are TGCAGCGACAACAGAGGGACTAGCGGCAATGAGCAGTTCTTC. Translated: CSDNRGTSGNEQFF.